The sequence of this T cell receptor beta chain was determined in a study of beta chain features in type 1 diabetes. As every portion of the isolated RNA was reverse transcribed, the sequencing read expressed TCRB transcripts. Clones were read by immunoSEQ multiplex PCR, and TCRdb kept only the in-frame ones, dropping some. The sample has 140,000 to 150,000 clones, around 13% seen once. The CDR3 spans 12 residues. In germline, CDR1 is SNHLY, CDR2 FYNNEI. V gave up 3 bases and J gave up 15 bases; unmatched junction bases: 7. A note on this clone: Its target is not known.

The study, taken as a whole, reports: TCRB CDR3 length was moderately but significantly reduced in all four CD4+ subsets of Type 1 diabetes patients. Reduced insertions and increased deletions marked VDJ junctions in type 1 diabetes patients. PCR may have favored shorter templates equally in patients and controls.

This clonotype originated in a man younger than 30 with type 1 diabetes. The chain recombines TRBV2 with TRBJ2-1, with 8 bases lining up with TRBD1. The sequenced material came from central memory CD4+ T cells from blood. Here the CDR3 reads CASSDPWTGWFF. In nucleotides, the CDR3 is TGTGCCAGCAGTGACCCCTGGACAGGGTGGTTCTTC.